The rows below give T cell receptor beta chains drawn from one sample of a study of blood T cell repertoires in COVID-19. The protocol was immunoSEQ multiplex PCR, while the TCRdb copy is restricted to in-frame clones and leaves out a portion. The sample lists around 170,000 clones; approximately 86% were seen once. Sequencing used peripheral blood. These receptors came from a middle-aged man with active or convalescent COVID-19. Each CDR3 is given with its conserved first and last residue. The D gene is left open where the match is weak. Some rows mark clone size as missing; the rest say once, few, many or name a class of expanded clone.

size: .; J: TRBJ2-5; D: TRBD1; V: TRBV24-1; CDR3: CATSDPAGTVGRETQYF; DNA: TGTGCCACCAGTGATCCAGCCGGGACAGTGGGGCGCGAGACCCAGTACTTC
size: few; J: TRBJ1-2; D: TRBD1; V: TRBV14; CDR3: CASSPFGTGGRGYTF; DNA: TGTGCCAGCAGCCCGTTCGGAACAGGGGGCCGTGGCTACACCTTC
size: .; J: TRBJ1-2; D: TRBD1; V: TRBV7-2; CDR3: CASSPGQARSNYGYTF; DNA: TGTGCCAGCAGCCCCGGACAGGCCCGTTCTAACTATGGCTACACCTTC
size: .; J: TRBJ2-7; D: TRBD2; V: TRBV7-9; CDR3: CASSSPGLAGVYEQYF; DNA: TGTGCCAGCAGCTCCCCGGGACTAGCGGGGGTCTACGAGCAGTACTTC
size: .; J: TRBJ2-5; D: TRBD2; V: TRBV28; CDR3: CASSSGLAGPETQYF; DNA: TGTGCCAGCAGCTCGGGACTAGCGGGGCCAGAGACCCAGTACTTC
size: .; J: TRBJ2-7; D: .; V: TRBV6-5; CDR3: CASSRSGAKAYEQYF; DNA: TGTGCCAGCAGTCGGAGCGGAGCGAAAGCCTACGAGCAGTACTTC
size: .; J: TRBJ2-1; D: TRBD1; V: TRBV11-2; CDR3: CASSTILGTGEARGGGQFF; DNA: TGTGCCAGCAGCACTATACTGGGGACAGGCGAGGCCCGAGGTGGGGGGCAGTTCTTC
size: .; J: TRBJ2-2; D: .; V: TRBV6-5; CDR3: CASNSRDTGELFF; DNA: TGTGCCAGCAACTCCCGCGACACCGGGGAGCTGTTTTTT
size: .; J: TRBJ2-3; D: TRBD2; V: TRBV3-1/TRBV3-2; CDR3: CASSPTRTSGQSTDTQYF; DNA: TGTGCCAGCAGCCCTACTCGGACTAGCGGGCAAAGCACAGATACGCAGTATTTT
size: .; J: TRBJ1-5; D: .; V: TRBV16; CDR3: CASSPGLTSPPQHF; DNA: TGTGCCAGCAGCCCGGGACTAACGAGTCCGCCCCAGCATTTT
size: .; J: TRBJ2-3; D: TRBD1; V: TRBV3-1/TRBV3-2; CDR3: CASSQDGGQAQYF; DNA: TGTGCCAGCAGCCAAGACGGGGGACAGGCGCAGTATTTT
size: .; J: TRBJ1-2; D: .; V: TRBV28; CDR3: CASSLSLQGYTF; DNA: TGTGCCAGCAGTTTAAGCCTGCAAGGCTACACCTTC
size: .; J: TRBJ2-1; D: TRBD2; V: TRBV6-1; CDR3: CASSEAGGGLEQFF; DNA: TGTGCCAGCAGTGAAGCTGGGGGGGGGTTGGAGCAGTTCTTC
size: .; J: TRBJ1-5; D: .; V: TRBV6-1; CDR3: CASSEGRWAGYSNQPQHF; DNA: TGTGCCAGCAGTGAAGGGAGGTGGGCAGGTTATAGCAATCAGCCCCAGCATTTT
size: .; J: TRBJ1-5; D: .; V: TRBV7-2; CDR3: CASSIWGDSNQPQHF; DNA: TGTGCCAGCAGCATATGGGGGGATAGCAATCAGCCCCAGCATTTT
size: .; J: TRBJ2-5; D: .; V: TRBV24-1; CDR3: CATSGFTRDNSGLQETQYF; DNA: TGTGCCACCAGTGGCTTCACCAGGGATAATAGCGGTCTCCAAGAGACCCAGTACTTC
size: .; J: TRBJ1-1; D: .; V: TRBV7-2; CDR3: CASSLVGDTSEAFF; DNA: TGTGCCAGCAGCTTAGTGGGGGACACAAGTGAGGCTTTCTTT
size: .; J: TRBJ2-1; D: .; V: TRBV24-1; CDR3: CATSDPRAGTEYNEQFF; DNA: TGTGCCACCAGTGACCCCCGGGCGGGGACGGAATACAATGAGCAGTTCTTC
size: .; J: TRBJ1-2; D: TRBD1; V: TRBV4-3; CDR3: CASSQGQGFLYGYTF; DNA: TGCGCCAGCAGCCAAGGACAGGGGTTCCTCTATGGCTACACCTTC
size: .; J: TRBJ2-4; D: .; V: TRBV28; CDR3: CASTEGVGNIQYF; DNA: TGTGCCAGCACTGAAGGGGTCGGAAACATTCAGTACTTC
size: few; J: TRBJ1-1; D: TRBD1; V: TRBV27; CDR3: CASSPSPGTVVSDTEAFF; DNA: TGTGCCAGCAGTCCCTCCCCCGGGACAGTGGTGTCGGACACTGAAGCTTTCTTT
size: .; J: TRBJ2-2; D: TRBD1; V: TRBV18; CDR3: CASSHYRDRVADGELFF; DNA: TGTGCCAGCTCCCACTACCGGGACAGGGTAGCCGACGGGGAGCTGTTTTTT
size: .; J: TRBJ1-2; D: TRBD1; V: TRBV12-3/TRBV12-4; CDR3: CASSLGQGGGYTF; DNA: TGTGCCAGCAGTCTGGGACAGGGAGGCGGCTACACCTTC
size: .; J: TRBJ2-7; D: TRBD2; V: TRBV27; CDR3: CASQPDYSGRASNEQYF; DNA: TGTGCCAGCCAACCAGATTATAGCGGGAGGGCCAGTAACGAGCAGTACTTC
size: few; J: TRBJ1-1; D: .; V: TRBV5-1; CDR3: CASSLDRGTEAFF; DNA: TGCGCCAGCAGCCTCGACCGGGGCACTGAAGCTTTCTTT
size: .; J: TRBJ2-2; D: TRBD2; V: TRBV5-5; CDR3: CASSPSGSSVTGELFF; DNA: TGTGCCAGCAGCCCTAGCGGGAGCTCCGTCACCGGGGAGCTGTTTTTT
size: .; J: TRBJ1-2; D: .; V: TRBV24-1; CDR3: CATSDPREGASGYTF; DNA: TGTGCCACCAGTGACCCAAGAGAGGGAGCATCGGGCTACACCTTC
size: .; J: TRBJ1-1; D: .; V: TRBV19; CDR3: CASSRREVSTEAFF; DNA: TGTGCCAGTAGTCGGAGGGAGGTTAGCACTGAAGCTTTCTTT
size: .; J: TRBJ2-3; D: TRBD2; V: TRBV6-5; CDR3: CASRTFAGVKDTQYF; DNA: TGTGCCAGCAGAACGTTCGCGGGAGTGAAAGATACGCAGTATTTT
size: few; J: TRBJ1-1; D: .; V: TRBV20-1; CDR3: CSASVTNTEAFF; DNA: TGCAGTGCTAGTGTGACTAACACTGAAGCTTTCTTT
size: once; J: TRBJ2-5; D: TRBD2; V: TRBV20-1; CDR3: CSASLAAIQETQYF; DNA: TGCAGTGCTAGTCTAGCGGCTATTCAAGAGACCCAGTACTTC
size: .; J: TRBJ1-6; D: TRBD1; V: TRBV30; CDR3: CAWRRTGAHNSPLHF; DNA: TGTGCCTGGAGAAGGACAGGGGCTCATAATTCACCCCTCCACTTT
size: .; J: TRBJ1-5; D: .; V: TRBV10-3; CDR3: CAITDSPGEPQHF; DNA: TGTGCCATCACGGACAGCCCCGGGGAGCCCCAGCATTTT
size: .; J: TRBJ2-2; D: .; V: TRBV4-3; CDR3: CASSGRPRVTGELFF; DNA: TGCGCCAGCAGTGGCCGGCCCAGGGTCACCGGGGAGCTGTTTTTT
size: .; J: TRBJ1-5; D: TRBD1; V: TRBV27; CDR3: CASSSRDRGQYSNQPQHF; DNA: TGTGCCAGCAGCTCCCGGGACAGGGGGCAATATAGCAATCAGCCCCAGCATTTT
size: .; J: TRBJ1-2; D: .; V: TRBV29-1; CDR3: CSVLTDHGYTF; DNA: TGCAGCGTCCTGACAGATCATGGCTACACCTTC
size: .; J: TRBJ1-5; D: .; V: TRBV4-2; CDR3: CASSQDSAPEGPQHF; DNA: TGTGCCAGCAGCCAAGATTCGGCCCCGGAGGGGCCCCAGCATTTT
size: .; J: TRBJ1-4; D: .; V: TRBV28; CDR3: CASRTGVTNEKLFF; DNA: TGTGCCAGCAGGACAGGTGTTACTAATGAAAAACTGTTTTTT
size: .; J: TRBJ2-7; D: TRBD2; V: TRBV14; CDR3: CASSQNGGKAFYEQYF; DNA: TGTGCCAGCAGCCAGAACGGGGGGAAGGCATTCTACGAGCAGTACTTC
size: .; J: TRBJ1-2; D: .; V: TRBV5-5; CDR3: CASSLAGQLIYGYTF; DNA: TGTGCCAGCAGCTTGGCCGGACAGCTTATCTATGGCTACACCTTC
size: .; J: TRBJ1-5; D: TRBD1; V: TRBV28; CDR3: CASRETGAGSNQPQHF; DNA: TGTGCCAGCAGAGAGACAGGGGCTGGAAGCAATCAGCCCCAGCATTTT
size: .; J: TRBJ2-7; D: .; V: TRBV24-1; CDR3: CATSDFKSYEQYF; DNA: TGTGCCACCAGTGATTTTAAATCCTACGAGCAGTACTTC
size: .; J: TRBJ1-1; D: TRBD1; V: TRBV12-3/TRBV12-4; CDR3: CASKNRGQAFF; DNA: TGTGCCAGCAAGAACAGGGGGCAAGCTTTCTTT